One sample yielded the 21 T cell receptor beta chains listed below, sequenced in a study of technical replicates of blood from four donors. Assay used: immunoSEQ multiplex PCR; TCRdb lists only in-frame clones, some missing. This table holds about 68,000 clones, approximately 97% found once. Sequencing was performed on T cells isolated from PBMCs. The source is a human donor in good health.

Of note for this clone: The junction shows a germline mismatch at one end, possibly a read error. The CDR3 nucleotides are TGCTGTGCGGGTAGCACAGATACGCAGTATTTT. Translated: CCAGSTDTQYF. V is TRBV10-3 and J is TRBJ2-3, with D possibly matching TRBD2 (5 bases). The V gene's germline CDR1 is ENHRY and CDR2 SYGVKD. The CDR3 totals 11 residues.

The gene calls are TRBV13 and TRBJ2-1; no reliable D call. The CDR3 has 15 residues. Trimming stripped 1 base from V and 0 bases from J, with 7 bases between. The germline V gene encodes CDR1 PRHDT and CDR2 FYEKMQ (reference sequence). The CDR3 here is CASSLDQSSYNEQFF. In nucleotides, the CDR3 is TGTGCCAGCAGCTTAGACCAGTCCTCCTACAATGAGCAGTTCTTC.

The CDR3 DNA follows: TGCGCCAGCAGCTTGGCCTGGGGGAGGTCTGAAGCTTTCTTT. It codes for CASSLAWGRSEAFF. This chain links TRBV5-1 with TRBJ1-1, with D possibly being TRBD1 (5 bases). This CDR3 has 14 residues. Deletions cut 0 bases from V and 6 bases from J, with 12 bases between. Germline loops: CDR1 SGHRS, CDR2 YFSETQ.

The CDR3 sequence: CASSRGLAFYNEQFF. In DNA, the CDR3 is TGTGCCAGCAGTCGGGGACTAGCCTTCTACAATGAGCAGTTCTTC. V and J are TRBV21-1 and TRBJ2-1; TRBD2, the D gene given by the table, was not confirmed from the DNA. TRBV21-1 is flagged as a pseudogene. CDR3 size: 15 residues.

The chain has TRBV27 and TRBJ2-3, with D tentatively TRBD1 (5 bases). This CDR3 region has 12 residues. Germline CDR1 reads MNHEY; CDR2 reads SMNVEV (reference sequence). V was trimmed by 6 bases and J by 10 bases, leaving 14 bases between them. The CDR3 is CASRVQEGAQYF. In nucleotides, the CDR3 is TGTGCCAGCAGGGTACAGGAAGGGGCGCAGTATTTT.

The rearrangement joins TRBV4-1 to TRBJ1-2; TRBD1 is a possible D gene (6 bases). The CDR3 consists of 15 residues. Trimming took 0 bases from V and 5 from J, leaving 13 bases between them. From germline, CDR1 is MGHRA and CDR2 YSYEKL. The CDR3 loop reads CASSQEDSHNYGYTF. The DNA of the CDR3 is TGCGCCAGCAGCCAAGAGGACAGTCATAATTATGGCTACACCTTC.

J is TRBJ1-1 and V is TRBV5-1; tentative D call: TRBD1 (5 bases). The CDR3 has 16 amino acids. CDR1 and CDR2 (germline): SGHRS, YFSETQ. V lost 0 bases to trimming and J lost 4 bases, with 16 bases between them. CDR3: CASSLGWGVVGTEAFF. CDR3 bases: TGCGCCAGCAGCTTGGGGTGGGGGGTTGTTGGCACTGAAGCTTTCTTT.

The rearrangement links TRBV7-2 to TRBJ2-2; 11 bases fit TRBD2. The CDR3 consists of 14 residues. In germline, CDR1 is SGHTA, CDR2 FQGNSA. V dropped 3 bases and J dropped 7; count of bases not matched to a gene: 1. CDR3: CASSLGLADGELFF. In DNA form, the CDR3 reads TGTGCCAGCAGCTTGGGACTAGCGGACGGGGAGCTGTTTTTT. Looking up the rest from reference TRBV7-2 and TRBJ2-2 gives the full variable domain: GAGVSQSPSNKVTEKGKDVELRCDPISGHTALYWYRQSLGQGLEFLIYFQGNSAPDKSGLPSDRFSAERTGGSVSTLTIQRTQQEDSAVYLCASSLGLADGELFFGEGSRLTVL.

V gene TRBV5-6 combines with J gene TRBJ2-1; 8 bases are shared with TRBD1. The CDR3 loop spans 17 amino acids. Per the germline V gene, CDR1 is SGHDT and CDR2 is YYEEEE. V shed 4 bases and J 3 bases; nucleotides not matched to a gene: 12. The DNA for the CDR3 is TGTGCCAGCAGCCAGGGACAGGCATTAAGAGTCTACAATGAGCAGTTCTTC. Translation: CASSQGQALRVYNEQFF.

This chain uses TRBV19 with TRBJ2-1; 7 bases align to TRBD2. V dropped 5 bases and J dropped 6; count of bases not matched to a gene: 10. The CDR3 loop spans 15 amino acids. Germline loops: CDR1 LNHDA, CDR2 SQIVND (reference sequence). CDR3 in DNA: TGTGCCAGTAGTCTTGGACTAGGGGCGGGCAATGAGCAGTTCTTC. It codes for CASSLGLGAGNEQFF.

The chain recombines TRBV6-5 with TRBJ1-5, with D perhaps matching TRBD1 (6 bases). Trimming cost V 4 bases and J 3 bases, with 10 bases left between them. This CDR3 spans 14 amino acids. Germline V lookup: CDR1 MNHEY, CDR2 SVGAGI. As DNA, the CDR3 is TGTGCCAGCAGTTCCTACAGGGACAATCAGCCCCAGCATTTT. Protein product: CASSSYRDNQPQHF.

The chain uses TRBV6-5 and TRBJ2-7, with 10 bases matching TRBD2. Germline lookup yields CDR1 MNHEY and CDR2 SVGAGI. With 2 bases clipped from V and 6 bases from J, the junction kept 7 bases outside the gene matches. The CDR3 has 15 amino acids. The CDR3 protein is CASSYGPSGSTEQYF. In nucleotides, the CDR3 is TGTGCCAGCAGTTACGGTCCTAGCGGGAGTACCGAGCAGTACTTC.

The chain joins TRBV19 to TRBJ1-2, with D perhaps TRBD1 (6 bases). CDR1 and CDR2 (germline): LNHDA, SQIVND (reference sequence). V was clipped by 5 bases and J by 4 bases, with 11 bases between them. The CDR3 length is 13 residues. CDR3 region: CASSEQGSYGYTF. The DNA for the CDR3 is TGTGCCAGTAGTGAACAGGGTAGCTATGGCTACACCTTC.

This chain uses TRBV5-4 with TRBJ2-3; a weak D match, TRBD1 (6 bases). The CDR3 runs to 12 residues. Trimming took off 7 bases at V and 2 bases at J, with 8 bases between the two ends. Germline V gene data show CDR1 as SGHNT and CDR2 as YYREEE (reference sequence). Here the CDR3 DNA reads TGTGCCAGCTCAGGGGCCACAGATACGCAGTATTTT. Encoded protein: CASSGATDTQYF.

The rearrangement links TRBV6-5 to TRBJ1-2; D may be TRBD1 (6 bases). V lost 5 bases, J lost 7 bases, and 20 bases lay in between. The CDR3 is 15 amino acids. CDR1 is MNHEY, CDR2 SVGAGI, per germline. CDR3 loop: CASSPDRQGRPGYTF. DNA of the CDR3: TGTGCCAGCAGTCCTGACAGGCAAGGCCGTCCTGGCTACACCTTC.

The chain has TRBV7-9 and TRBJ2-1; TRBD2 aligns across 8 bases. The germline CDR1 and CDR2 sequences are SEHNR and FQNEAQ (reference sequence). The CDR3 has 13 residues. CDR3 coding DNA: TGTTCGGTTGGGCGGGAGGAGAATACTGAGCAGTTCTTC. Translating gives CSVGREENTEQFF.

The rearrangement links TRBV19 to TRBJ2-1; 7 bases are a match to TRBD2. The trim removed 5 bases at V and 6 bases at J, leaving 4 bases unmatched. CDR3 length: 13 residues. Germline values: CDR1 LNHDA, CDR2 SQIVND (reference sequence). For the CDR3, the DNA is TGTGCCAGTAGTGGACTAGATTTCAATGAGCAGTTCTTC. Its protein product is CASSGLDFNEQFF.

This clone was counted a single time. The V and J genes are TRBV6-7 and TRBJ2-3; 8 bases fit TRBD1. TRBV6-7 is identified as an open reading frame with a role that is uncertain. This CDR3 is built from 20 residues. The ends lost 2 bases at V and 0 bases at J; junction bases unmatched: 16. CDR3 bases: TGTGCCAGCAGTTACACGTGTCCGGGACAGGACTTTACTAGCACAGATACGCAGTATTTT. Amino acids: CASSYTCPGQDFTSTDTQYF.

V and J are TRBV7-9 and TRBJ2-5, with a possible D match to TRBD1 (6 bases). Germline V gene data show CDR1 as SEHNR and CDR2 as FQNEAQ (reference sequence). This CDR3 comprises 13 residues. The V end lost 4 bases, the J end lost 2 bases, and 8 bases lay between the germline ends. CDR3 in DNA: TGTGCCAGCAGCTGGACAGAACAAGAGACCCAGTACTTC. Residues: CASSWTEQETQYF.

This chain connects TRBV6-5 to TRBJ1-4; 7 nucleotides agree with TRBD1. Germline CDR1 reads MNHEY; CDR2 reads SVGAGI. This CDR3 region has 16 residues. The trim removed 1 base at V and 2 bases at J, leaving 4 bases unmatched. In DNA form, the CDR3 reads TGTGCCAGCAGTTACTGGAGGGGGCGGACTAATGAAAAACTGTTTTTT. Translating gives CASSYWRGRTNEKLFF.

The chain has TRBV5-6 and TRBJ2-7; the match to TRBD2 covers 10 bases. The length of the CDR3 is 13 residues. J lost 4 bases, V lost 3 bases, and 1 base had no gene match. In germline, CDR1 is SGHDT, CDR2 YYEEEE. CDR3 DNA: TGTGCCAGCAGCTGGACTAGCGGATACGAGCAGTACTTC. It codes for CASSWTSGYEQYF.